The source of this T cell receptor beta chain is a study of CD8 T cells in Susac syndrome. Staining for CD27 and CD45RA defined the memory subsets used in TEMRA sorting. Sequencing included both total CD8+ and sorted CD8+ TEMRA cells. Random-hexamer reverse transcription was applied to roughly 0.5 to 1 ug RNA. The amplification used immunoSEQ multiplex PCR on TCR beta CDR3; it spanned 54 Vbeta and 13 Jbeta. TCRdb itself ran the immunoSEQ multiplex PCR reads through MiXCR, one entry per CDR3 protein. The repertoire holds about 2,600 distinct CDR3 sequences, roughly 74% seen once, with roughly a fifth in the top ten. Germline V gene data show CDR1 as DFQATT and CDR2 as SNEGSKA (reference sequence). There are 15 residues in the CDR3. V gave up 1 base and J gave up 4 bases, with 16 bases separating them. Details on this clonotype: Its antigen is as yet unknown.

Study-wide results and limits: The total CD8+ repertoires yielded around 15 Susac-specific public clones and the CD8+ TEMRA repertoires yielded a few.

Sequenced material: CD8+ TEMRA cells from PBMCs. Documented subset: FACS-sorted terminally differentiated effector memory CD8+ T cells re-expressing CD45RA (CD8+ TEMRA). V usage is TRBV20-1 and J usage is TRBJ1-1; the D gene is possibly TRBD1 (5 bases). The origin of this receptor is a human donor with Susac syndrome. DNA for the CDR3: TGCAGTGCTAGAGGTGACCGGGACGGACCCACTGAAGCTTTCTTT. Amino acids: CSARGDRDGPTEAFF.